The 17 T cell receptor beta chains listed next were all sequenced from one sample in a study of blood T cell repertoires in COVID-19. Sequencing was performed with immunoSEQ multiplex PCR; in TCRdb, only in-frame clones are kept and a portion is missing. Here the sample spans under 400,000 clones, approximately 88% being singletons. Source material: peripheral blood. All receptors derive from a woman aged 25 to 45 with COVID-19, enrolled during active disease.

J is TRBJ2-1 and V is TRBV3-1 (or the pseudogene TRBV3-2), with D possibly matching TRBD1 (6 bases). Germline V gene lookup returns CDR1 LGHDT and CDR2 YNNKEL (reference sequence). The V end lost 5 bases, the J end lost 2 bases, and 16 bases lay between the germline ends. The CDR3 is 16 amino acids. The CDR3 DNA sequence: TGTGCCAGCAGCACCCGGCAGGGGCAGACCTACAATGAGCAGTTCTTC. Translated, it gives CASSTRQGQTYNEQFF.

This rearrangement joins TRBV4-1 to TRBJ2-3, with TRBD1 identical over 8 bases. The CDR3 has 16 residues. Germline V gene lookup returns CDR1 MGHRA and CDR2 YSYEKL. J lost 3 bases, V lost 4 bases, and 9 bases had no gene match. The CDR3 coding sequence is TGCGCCAGCAGCCGCACACCGGGACAGGCTACAGATACGCAGTATTTT. This sequence encodes CASSRTPGQATDTQYF.

The chain links TRBV4-1 to TRBJ1-4; perhaps TRBD1 as D (5 bases). V lost 1 base to trimming and J lost 1 base, with 13 bases between them. CDR3 size: 17 residues. Germline CDR1 and CDR2: MGHRA and YSYEKL. The CDR3 region is CASSQGQAGITNEKLFF. The CDR3, as DNA: TGCGCCAGCAGCCAAGGACAAGCAGGGATAACTAATGAAAAACTGTTTTTT.

The CDR3 DNA reads TGCAGCGTTGAAGGGGAGGGCTACGAGCAGTACTTC. It yields the protein CSVEGEGYEQYF. V and J are TRBV29-1 and TRBJ2-7; TRBD2 matches at 7 bases. CDR1 is SQVTM and CDR2 is ANQGSEA in the germline V gene. Trimming at V came to 1 base and at J to 3 bases, leaving 0 bases not matched to a gene. The CDR3 totals 12 residues.

The rearrangement links TRBV2 to TRBJ2-7; D not resolved. Between the trimmed V and J ends, which lost 7 bases and 12 bases, there was a span of 7 bases. This CDR3 comprises 8 residues. The germline V gene encodes CDR1 SNHLY and CDR2 FYNNEI. The DNA of the CDR3 is TGTGCCAGCAATGTCCGGTACGTC. This gives the protein CASNVRYV.

The chain employs TRBV21-1 and TRBJ1-2. TRBV21-1 is reported as a pseudogene. This CDR3 comprises 13 residues. The CDR3 DNA sequence: TGTGCCAGCAGCGTAAAATCTAACTATGGCTACACCTTC. It is translated as CASSVKSNYGYTF.

The chain's CDR3 is CASSTGQGGNQPQHF. The DNA for the CDR3 is TGTGCCAGCAGCACCGGACAGGGGGGCAATCAGCCCCAGCATTTT. This chain connects TRBV7-2 to TRBJ1-5; 10 bases align to TRBD1. Germline V gives CDR1 SGHTA, CDR2 FQGNSA. J lost 2 bases, V lost 5 bases, and 3 bases had no gene match. The CDR3 totals 15 residues.

J is TRBJ1-2 and V is TRBV10-2, with D possibly being TRBD1 (6 bases). The V end was cut by 6 bases, the J end by 2 bases, with 13 bases between. Germline-derived CDR1 and CDR2 are WSHSY and SAAADI. The CDR3 has 14 residues. CDR3 coding DNA: TGCGCCAGCAGGAGCAGGGGAGCCAACTATGGCTACACCTTC. This sequence encodes CASRSRGANYGYTF.

The chain has TRBV15 and TRBJ1-5, with a tentative D call TRBD1 (5 bases). CDR1 and CDR2 from the germline V gene are LNHNV and YYDKDF (reference sequence). With 1 base removed from V and 9 bases from J, the gap between germline ends came to 19 bases. CDR3 length equals 16 residues. Here the CDR3 DNA reads TGTGCCACCAGCAGAGTTTATCTTGGTCCGCAGGGGCCCCAGCATTTT. As protein: CATSRVYLGPQGPQHF.

The chain has TRBV5-6 and TRBJ1-2; D possibly corresponds to TRBD1 (5 bases). CDR3 length equals 14 residues. From germline, CDR1 is SGHDT and CDR2 YYEEEE. Trimming cost V 1 base and J 4 bases, with 11 bases left between them. The CDR3 sequence is CASSLQQESYGYTF. CDR3 bases: TGTGCCAGCAGCTTGCAACAGGAGAGCTATGGCTACACCTTC.

This clone was observed a handful of times. This rearrangement joins TRBV28 to TRBJ1-5; TRBD1 is a possible D gene (5 bases). The V end was cut by 5 bases, the J end by 5 bases, with 13 bases between. This CDR3 is built from 14 residues. From germline, CDR1 is MDHEN and CDR2 SYDVKM. The CDR3 here is CASSRGRADQPQHF. In DNA form, the CDR3 reads TGTGCCAGCAGTCGGGGGAGGGCTGATCAGCCCCAGCATTTT.

This clone occurred a few times. The V gene is TRBV27, the J gene TRBJ2-1, with TRBD2 identical over 8 bases. Germline V lookup: CDR1 MNHEY, CDR2 SMNVEV (reference sequence). The CDR3 is made up of 15 amino acids. J lost 3 bases, V lost 7 bases, and 8 bases had no gene match. CDR3 protein: CASTPGGGGYNEQFF. CDR3 in DNA: TGTGCCAGCACCCCGGGGGGGGGCGGCTACAATGAGCAGTTCTTC.

The chain is built from TRBV15 and TRBJ2-2; maybe TRBD1 (5 bases). Germline loops: CDR1 LNHNV, CDR2 YYDKDF (reference sequence). Trimming stripped 1 base from V and 1 base from J, with 10 bases between. The CDR3 sequence is 16 residues long. The CDR3 bases are TGTGCCACCAGCAGAGGAACAGGCATGAACACCGGGGAGCTGTTTTTT. This encodes CATSRGTGMNTGELFF.

The V gene is TRBV21-1, the J gene TRBJ2-7; the D call in the table, TRBD1, was not verified against the DNA. TRBV21-1 is designated a pseudogene. This CDR3 has 12 residues. The CDR3 protein is CANRQDTYEQYV. In DNA form, the CDR3 reads TGTGCCAATCGACAGGACACCTACGAGCAGTACGTC.

This sequence joins TRBV11-2 and TRBJ2-3, with 10 nucleotides matching TRBD2. Germline lookup yields CDR1 SGHAT and CDR2 FQNNGV. After removal of 1 base from V and 9 bases from J, the junction contained 16 bases not matched to a gene. This CDR3 spans 18 amino acids. The DNA for the CDR3 is TGTGCCAGCAGCTTAGTCTCTCTTCTAGCGGGGGCCACCGGGACGCAGTATTTT. As protein: CASSLVSLLAGATGTQYF.

The DNA of the CDR3 is TGTGCCAGTTCGAACCGGGACAGGGTTGAAAAACTGTTTTTT. Translating gives CASSNRDRVEKLFF. The rearrangement links TRBV2 to TRBJ1-4, with 9 bases identical to TRBD1. Trimming removed 9 bases from V and 7 bases from J; junction bases left unmatched: 9. CDR3 length equals 14 residues. CDR1 is SNHLY, CDR2 FYNNEI, per germline.

J is TRBJ2-3 and V is TRBV5-1; 13 bases are a match to TRBD2. V dropped 2 bases and J dropped 3; count of bases not matched to a gene: 6. Germline CDR1 SGHRS, CDR2 YFSETQ. This CDR3 has 17 residues. The CDR3 here is CASSFTSGGAGTDTQYF. The DNA of the CDR3 is TGCGCCAGCAGCTTTACTAGCGGGGGGGCCGGGACAGATACGCAGTATTTT.